This TCR beta chain was identified during a study of cytomegalovirus exposure and HLA in healthy donors. Study-level findings and limits: In a later analysis, common viral pathogens appeared linked to several of the most significant clusters. In vitro work confirmed that a few CMV-associated chains recognize CMV antigens.

Germline CDR1 and CDR2: KGHSY and FQNENV. This CDR3 has 16 amino acids. With 0 bases removed from V and 5 bases from J, the gap between germline ends came to 16 bases. Concerning this clone: The antigen is undetermined.

The study ran its PCR with 60 Vbeta and 13 Jbeta primers. The data were produced by immunoSEQ multiplex PCR, yet TCRdb's version contains in-frame clones alone and is incomplete. The top ten hold over 6% of the sample, which has over 150,000 clones, roughly 80% seen once. Sample: PBMCs. The chain joins TRBV16 to TRBJ2-5; the D gene is possibly TRBD1 (6 bases). This TCR derives from a man aged 30-40 years in good health and CMV-seropositive. This chain's CDR3 is CASSQSIRTERETQYF. In DNA form, the CDR3 reads TGTGCCAGCAGCCAATCGATCCGGACAGAGAGGGAGACCCAGTACTTC.